This T cell receptor beta chain was sequenced during a study of blood T cells in healthy people across ages. Study-level findings and limits: Naive CD4+ cell counts and diversity both ran higher in long-lived than in aged donors. No conclusive comparison of naive versus antigen-experienced cells was possible with unsorted PBMCs.

The sample providers were healthy Caucasian people from Russia, aged about 6 to 100. A second PCR, run for about 6 to 11 cycles, used a sample-barcoded 5' primer plus a J-beta primer mix. There were at least 3 million CDR3-containing paired-end reads obtained from each sample. Via MiXCR, TCRdb re-called the 5' RACE reads, giving one row per CDR3 protein. The data show over a million distinct CDR3 sequences, roughly two fifths seen once. This clonotype has just a few counts. The antigen is not known. This sequence was found in a woman aged 18 to 35 in good health. The specimen was blood.

The CDR3 DNA is TGCAGTGCTAGAGCAGGACAGCGAAGGAACACTGAAGCTTTCTTT. It yields the protein CSARAGQRRNTEAFF. The J gene is TRBJ1-1, the V gene TRBV20-1; tentative D call: TRBD1 (6 bases). This CDR3 comprises 15 residues. Germline lookup yields CDR1 DFQATT and CDR2 SNEGSKA (reference sequence). V was trimmed by 1 base and J by 1 base, leaving 13 bases between them.